Following are 10 T cell receptor beta chains from one sample sequenced in a study of CD8+CD57+ T cells in acquired aplastic anemia. Investigators profiled TCR beta VDJ and CDR3 from genomic DNA template. TCRdb processed the reads anew with MiXCR; each CDR3 protein has one entry. The sample gives under 200,000 distinct CDR3 sequences, under 70% of which show up once; about half is in the top ten. Sequenced: sorted CD4+, CD8+, or CD8+CD57+ T cells (not recorded which) from PBMCs. The origin of the receptors is a human donor with severe aplastic anemia or a healthy control (not recorded which).

V is TRBV5-1 and J is TRBJ2-7; TRBD2 matches 14 bases. The CDR3 spans 15 residues. The V segment lost 4 bases and the J segment 6 bases; nucleotides outside the gene matches: 6. Per the germline V gene, CDR1 is SGHRS and CDR2 is YFSETQ. CDR3 nucleotides: TGCGCCAGCAGCACCGGGACTAGCGGGGGACTCGAGCAGTACTTC. Translated, it gives CASSTGTSGGLEQYF.

J is TRBJ1-4 and V is TRBV15; 9 bases align to TRBD1. The CDR3 runs 14 residues. Unmatched junction bases numbered 1, after V lost 5 bases and J lost 3 bases. The germline V gene encodes CDR1 LNHNV and CDR2 YYDKDF (reference sequence). The CDR3 is CATSGTGPNEKLFF. The CDR3 DNA reads TGTGCCACCAGCGGGACAGGGCCTAATGAAAAACTGTTTTTT.

The chain combines TRBV7-9 with TRBJ1-6; D is unclear. Per the germline V gene, CDR1 is SEHNR and CDR2 is FQNEAQ (reference sequence). The V and J ends lost 2 bases and 7 bases respectively, with 6 bases between them. The CDR3 is 13 amino acids. The CDR3 DNA reads TGTGCCAGCAGCTTAACGAGAAATTCACCCCTCCACTTT. Its translation is CASSLTRNSPLHF.

This clonotype was detected many times. The V gene is TRBV12-3 or TRBV12-4, the J gene TRBJ1-1; possible D gene TRBD1, 5 bases. V lost 4 bases to trimming and J lost 5 bases, with 14 bases between them. The CDR3 is 14 residues long. CDR3 region: CASSSGLGGTEAFF. In DNA, the CDR3 is TGTGCCAGCAGTTCCGGACTGGGGGGAACTGAAGCTTTCTTT.

The rearrangement uses TRBV10-3 and TRBJ2-7; D may be TRBD1 (6 bases). The CDR3 has 13 amino acids. The germline CDR1 and CDR2 sequences are ENHRY and SYGVKD. V lost 3 bases and J 4 bases, leaving 10 bases between the germline ends. CDR3: CAISDTGIYEQYF. CDR3 bases: TGTGCCATCAGTGACACAGGGATTTACGAGCAGTACTTC.

A remark on this clonotype: The junction departs from the called germline gene at one end, perhaps through a read error. The J gene is TRBJ1-6, the V gene TRBV7-8; D unresolved. The CDR3 runs to 15 residues. Germline V gene sequence: CDR1 SGHVS, CDR2 FQNEAQ. The CDR3 here is CASSLDLVPSSPLRF. In nucleotides, the CDR3 is TGTGCCAGCAGCTTAGACTTGGTACCGAGTTCACCCCTCCGCTTT.

The V call is TRBV12-3 or TRBV12-4, the J call TRBJ1-4, with 11 nucleotides matching TRBD1. The CDR3 spans 16 residues. The V and J ends lost 7 bases and 1 base, in that order; junction bases with no gene match: 5. This CDR3 reads CASKRDRGVTNEKLFF. CDR3 in DNA: TGTGCCAGCAAGAGGGACAGGGGGGTAACTAATGAAAAACTGTTTTTT.

A remark on this clonotype: Possible read error: a much larger clone is one base away. The genes are TRBV30 and TRBJ1-6; possible D gene TRBD1, 5 bases. Deletions cut 0 bases from V and 9 bases from J, with 21 bases between. Germline V CDR1 and CDR2: GTSNPN, SVGIG (reference sequence). This CDR3 spans 17 amino acids. The CDR3 protein is CAWSVPKGAGSSSPLHF. CDR3 coding DNA: TGTGCCTGGAGTGTACCCAAGGGCGCAGGGTCGAGTTCACCCCTCCACTTT.

As for this clonotype: The junction and the germline gene differ at one end; a read error may be behind it. The chain uses TRBV25-1 and TRBJ1-6; D call uncertain. CDR3 length: 14 amino acids. Germline V gives CDR1 MGHDK, CDR2 SYGVNS. In DNA form, the CDR3 reads TGTGCCAGCAGTGAAGGACGGTCTAATTCACCCTTCCACTTT. Translated, it gives CASSEGRSNSPFHF.

The chain has TRBV7-9 and TRBJ2-6; D is uncertain. V lost 5 bases and J 0 bases, leaving 8 bases between the germline ends. Germline values: CDR1 SEHNR, CDR2 FQNEAQ (reference sequence). The CDR3 runs to 15 residues. The CDR3 region has the DNA TGTGCCAGCAGCCCCCGGATCTCTGGGGCCAACGTCCTGACTTTC. It translates to CASSPRISGANVLTF.